The clone carrying this TCR beta chain appeared once. Produced via immunoSEQ multiplex PCR; TCRdb's table is partial and in-frame only. The sample lists about 150,000 clones, approximately 90% seen once, with roughly 0.7% in the top ten. These data originate in a study of control samples from healthy donors and cancer patients. Germline V lookup: CDR1 MNHEY, CDR2 SVGAGI. This CDR3 spans 13 amino acids. V was pared by 4 bases and J by 8 bases, with 14 bases between. The V gene is TRBV6-5, the J gene TRBJ1-2; D ambiguous. Sequencing was carried out using blood. This TCR derives from a woman in her 30s in good health. In nucleotides, the CDR3 is TGTGCCAGCAGTTCGATCACGGGTCGGGGCTACACCTTC. This gives the protein CASSSITGRGYTF.